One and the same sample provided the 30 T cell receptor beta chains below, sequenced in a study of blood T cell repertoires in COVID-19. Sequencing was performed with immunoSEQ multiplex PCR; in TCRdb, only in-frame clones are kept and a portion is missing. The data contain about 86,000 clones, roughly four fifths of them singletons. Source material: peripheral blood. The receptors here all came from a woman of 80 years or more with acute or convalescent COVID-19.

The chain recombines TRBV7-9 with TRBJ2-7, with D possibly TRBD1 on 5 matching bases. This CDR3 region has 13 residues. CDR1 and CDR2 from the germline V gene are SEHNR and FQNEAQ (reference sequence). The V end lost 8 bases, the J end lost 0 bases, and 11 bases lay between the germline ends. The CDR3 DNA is TGTGCCAGCCTTAAGACAGACTCCTACGAGCAGTACTTC. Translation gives CASLKTDSYEQYF.

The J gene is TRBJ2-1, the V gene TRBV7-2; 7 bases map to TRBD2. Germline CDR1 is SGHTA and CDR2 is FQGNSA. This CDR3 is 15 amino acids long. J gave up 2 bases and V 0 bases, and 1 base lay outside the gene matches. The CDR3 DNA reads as TGTGCCAGCAGCTTAGCGGCGGGAGCCTACAATGAGCAGTTCTTC. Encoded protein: CASSLAAGAYNEQFF.

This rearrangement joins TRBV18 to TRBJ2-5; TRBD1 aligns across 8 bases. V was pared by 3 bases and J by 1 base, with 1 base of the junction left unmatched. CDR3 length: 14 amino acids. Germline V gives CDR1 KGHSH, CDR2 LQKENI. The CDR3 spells CASSPRGPQETQYF. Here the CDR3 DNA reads TGTGCCAGCTCACCCAGGGGGCCCCAAGAGACCCAGTACTTC.

The CDR3 DNA is TGTGCCAGCAGCCCCGCTGGGGGGGGTATTTACGAGCAGTACTTC. Residues: CASSPAGGGIYEQYF. This chain uses TRBV11-2 with TRBJ2-7; 7 nucleotides align to TRBD2. This CDR3 has 15 residues. Germline CDR1 is SGHAT and CDR2 is FQNNGV. V lost 5 bases to trimming and J lost 4 bases; unmatched junction nucleotides: 11.

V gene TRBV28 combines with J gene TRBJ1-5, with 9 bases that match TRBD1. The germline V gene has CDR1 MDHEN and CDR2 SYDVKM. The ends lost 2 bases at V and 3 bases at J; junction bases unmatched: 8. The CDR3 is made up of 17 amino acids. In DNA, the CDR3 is TGTGCCAGCAGTTTAGGGACAGGGAGAATCAACAATCAGCCCCAGCATTTT. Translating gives CASSLGTGRINNQPQHF. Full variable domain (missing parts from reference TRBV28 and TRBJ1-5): DVKVTQSSRYLVKRTGEKVFLECVQDMDHENMFWYRQDPGLGLRLIYFSYDVKMKEKGDIPEGYSVSREKKERFSLILESASTNQTSMYLCASSLGTGRINNQPQHFGDGTRLSIL.

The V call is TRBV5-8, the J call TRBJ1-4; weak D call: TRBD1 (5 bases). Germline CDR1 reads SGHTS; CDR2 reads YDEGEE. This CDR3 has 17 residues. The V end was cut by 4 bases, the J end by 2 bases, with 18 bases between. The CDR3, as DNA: TGTGCCAGCAGCGGATTTAGCGGGGGGATCACTAATGAAAAACTGTTTTTT. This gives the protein CASSGFSGGITNEKLFF.

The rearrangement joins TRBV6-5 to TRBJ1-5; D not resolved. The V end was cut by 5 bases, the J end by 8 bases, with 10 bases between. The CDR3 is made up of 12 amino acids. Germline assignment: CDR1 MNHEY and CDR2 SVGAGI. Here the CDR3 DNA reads TGTGCCAGCAGTCCCTCCTTTGAGCCCCAGCATTTT. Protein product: CASSPSFEPQHF.

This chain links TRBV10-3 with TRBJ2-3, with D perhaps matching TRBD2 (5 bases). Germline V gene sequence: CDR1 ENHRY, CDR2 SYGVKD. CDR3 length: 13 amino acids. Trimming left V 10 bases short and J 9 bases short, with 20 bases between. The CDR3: CATSALPEETQYF. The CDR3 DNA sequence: TGTGCCACCTCAGCTCTCCCGGAGGAGACGCAGTATTTT.

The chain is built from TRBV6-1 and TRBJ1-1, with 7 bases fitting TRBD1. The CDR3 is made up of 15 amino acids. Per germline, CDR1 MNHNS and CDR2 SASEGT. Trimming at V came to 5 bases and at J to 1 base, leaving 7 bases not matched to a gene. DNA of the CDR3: TGTGCCAGCAGTTTCACGGGACAGACGAACACTGAAGCTTTCTTT. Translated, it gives CASSFTGQTNTEAFF.

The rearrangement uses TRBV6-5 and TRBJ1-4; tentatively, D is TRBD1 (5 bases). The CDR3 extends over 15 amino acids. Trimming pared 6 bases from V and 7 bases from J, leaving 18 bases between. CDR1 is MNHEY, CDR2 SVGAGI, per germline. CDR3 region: CASSPPGQGVEKLFF. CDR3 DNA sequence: TGTGCCAGCAGCCCGCCAGGGCAAGGGGTTGAAAAACTGTTTTTT.

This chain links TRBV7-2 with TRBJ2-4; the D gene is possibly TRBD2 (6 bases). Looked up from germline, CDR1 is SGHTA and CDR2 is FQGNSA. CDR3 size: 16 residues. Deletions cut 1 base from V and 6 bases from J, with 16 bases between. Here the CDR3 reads CASSLVSTGGINIQYF. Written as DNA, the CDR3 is TGTGCCAGCAGCTTAGTTTCAACAGGAGGGATAAACATTCAGTACTTC. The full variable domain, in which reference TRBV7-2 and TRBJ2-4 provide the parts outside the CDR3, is GAGVSQSPSNKVTEKGKDVELRCDPISGHTALYWYRQSLGQGLEFLIYFQGNSAPDKSGLPSDRFSAERTGGSVSTLTIQRTQQEDSAVYLCASSLVSTGGINIQYFGAGTRLSVL.

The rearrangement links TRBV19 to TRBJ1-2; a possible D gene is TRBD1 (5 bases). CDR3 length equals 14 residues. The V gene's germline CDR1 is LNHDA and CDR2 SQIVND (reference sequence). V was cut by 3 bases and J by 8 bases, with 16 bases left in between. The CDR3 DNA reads TGTGCCAGTAGTATGGGGCAGGCCCAAATGGGCTACACCTTC. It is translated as CASSMGQAQMGYTF.

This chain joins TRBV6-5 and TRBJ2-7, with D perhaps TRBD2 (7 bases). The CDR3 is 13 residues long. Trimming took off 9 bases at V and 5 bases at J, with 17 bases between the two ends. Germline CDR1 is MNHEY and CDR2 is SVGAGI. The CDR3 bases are TGTGCCAGTCGAACTCCGGGGGGCCACGAGCAGTACTTC. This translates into CASRTPGGHEQYF.

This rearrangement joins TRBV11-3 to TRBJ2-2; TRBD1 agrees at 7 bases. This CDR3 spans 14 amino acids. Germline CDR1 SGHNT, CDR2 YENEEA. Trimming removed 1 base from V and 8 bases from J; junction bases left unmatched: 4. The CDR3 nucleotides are TGTGCCAGCAGCTTAGCACAGGGGCTGGGGGAGCTGTTTTTT. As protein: CASSLAQGLGELFF.

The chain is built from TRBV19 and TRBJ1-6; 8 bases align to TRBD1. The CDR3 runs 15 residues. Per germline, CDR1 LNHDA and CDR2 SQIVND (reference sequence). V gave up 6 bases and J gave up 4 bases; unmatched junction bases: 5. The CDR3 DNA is TGTGCCAGTAGCCCGCGGACAGGGTATAATTCACCCCTCCACTTT. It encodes CASSPRTGYNSPLHF.

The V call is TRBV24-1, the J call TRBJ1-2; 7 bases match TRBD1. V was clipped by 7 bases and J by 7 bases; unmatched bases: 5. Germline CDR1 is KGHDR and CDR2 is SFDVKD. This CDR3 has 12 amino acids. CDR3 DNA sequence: TGTGCCACCAGCAGACAGGGCTTTGGCTACACCTTC. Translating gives CATSRQGFGYTF.

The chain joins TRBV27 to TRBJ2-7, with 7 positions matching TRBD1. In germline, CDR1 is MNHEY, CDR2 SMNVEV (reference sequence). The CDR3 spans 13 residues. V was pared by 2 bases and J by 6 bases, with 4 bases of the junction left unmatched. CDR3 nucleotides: TGTGCCAGCAGTTTAGGGACAGCGCGCGAGCAGTACTTC. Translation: CASSLGTAREQYF.

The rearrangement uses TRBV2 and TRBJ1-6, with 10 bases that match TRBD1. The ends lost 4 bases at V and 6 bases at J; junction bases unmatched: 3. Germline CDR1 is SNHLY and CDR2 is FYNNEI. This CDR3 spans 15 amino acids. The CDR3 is CASSGTGGANSPLHF. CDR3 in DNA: TGTGCCAGCAGTGGGACAGGGGGGGCTAATTCACCCCTCCACTTT.

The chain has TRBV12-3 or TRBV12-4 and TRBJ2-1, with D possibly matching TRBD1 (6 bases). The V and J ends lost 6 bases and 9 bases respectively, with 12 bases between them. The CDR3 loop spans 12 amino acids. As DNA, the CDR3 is TGTGCCAGCAGGCAGACAGGCGGTGAGCAGTTCTTC. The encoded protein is CASRQTGGEQFF.

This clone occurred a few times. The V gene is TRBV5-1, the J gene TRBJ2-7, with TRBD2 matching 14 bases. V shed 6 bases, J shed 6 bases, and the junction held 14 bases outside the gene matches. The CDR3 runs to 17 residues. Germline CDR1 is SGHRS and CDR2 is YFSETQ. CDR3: CASTLMSGLAGGGEQYF. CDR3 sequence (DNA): TGCGCCAGCACCCTAATGTCCGGACTAGCGGGAGGAGGCGAGCAGTACTTC.

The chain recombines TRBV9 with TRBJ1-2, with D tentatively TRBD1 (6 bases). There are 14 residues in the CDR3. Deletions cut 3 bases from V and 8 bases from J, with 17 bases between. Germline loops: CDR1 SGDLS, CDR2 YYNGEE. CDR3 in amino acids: CASSGGTPARGYTF. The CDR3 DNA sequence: TGTGCCAGCAGCGGAGGGACACCTGCACGGGGCTACACCTTC.

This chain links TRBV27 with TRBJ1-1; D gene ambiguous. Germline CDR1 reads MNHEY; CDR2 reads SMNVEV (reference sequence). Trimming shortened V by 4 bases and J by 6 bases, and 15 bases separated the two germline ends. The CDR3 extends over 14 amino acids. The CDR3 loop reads CASSSPTYGAEAFF. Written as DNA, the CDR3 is TGTGCCAGCAGTTCGCCTACTTACGGGGCTGAAGCTTTCTTT.

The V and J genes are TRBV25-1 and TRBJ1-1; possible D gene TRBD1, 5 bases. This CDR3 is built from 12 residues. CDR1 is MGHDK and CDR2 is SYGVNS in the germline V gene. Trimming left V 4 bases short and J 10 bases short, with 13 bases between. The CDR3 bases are TGTGCCAGCAGTGTATCAGGGTCCCTAGCTTTCTTT. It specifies CASSVSGSLAFF.

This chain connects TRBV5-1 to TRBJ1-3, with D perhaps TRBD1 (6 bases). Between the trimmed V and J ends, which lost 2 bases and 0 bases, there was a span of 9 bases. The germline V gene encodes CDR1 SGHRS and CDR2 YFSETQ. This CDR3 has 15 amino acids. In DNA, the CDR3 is TGCGCCAGCAGCTTACAGGGTCCCTCTGGAAACACCATATATTTT. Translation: CASSLQGPSGNTIYF.

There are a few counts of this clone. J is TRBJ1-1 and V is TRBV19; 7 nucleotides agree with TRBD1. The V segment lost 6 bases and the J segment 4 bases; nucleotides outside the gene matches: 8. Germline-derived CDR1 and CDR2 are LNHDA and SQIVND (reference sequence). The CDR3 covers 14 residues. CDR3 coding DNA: TGTGCCAGTAGAGAAGTAGGGGGCGGCACTGAAGCTTTCTTT. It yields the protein CASREVGGGTEAFF.

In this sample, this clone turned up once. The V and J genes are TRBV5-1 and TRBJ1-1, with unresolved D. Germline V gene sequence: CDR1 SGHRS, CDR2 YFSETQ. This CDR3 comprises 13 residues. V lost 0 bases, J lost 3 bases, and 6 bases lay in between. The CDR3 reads CASSLGGDTEAFF. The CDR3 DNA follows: TGCGCCAGCAGCTTGGGCGGCGACACTGAAGCTTTCTTT.

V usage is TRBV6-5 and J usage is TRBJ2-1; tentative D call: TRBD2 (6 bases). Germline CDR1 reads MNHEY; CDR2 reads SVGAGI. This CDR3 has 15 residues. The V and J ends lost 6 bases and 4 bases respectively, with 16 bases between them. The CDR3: CASRSRGTLYNEQFF. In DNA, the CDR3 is TGTGCCAGCAGGTCTCGGGGGACCTTATACAATGAGCAGTTCTTC.

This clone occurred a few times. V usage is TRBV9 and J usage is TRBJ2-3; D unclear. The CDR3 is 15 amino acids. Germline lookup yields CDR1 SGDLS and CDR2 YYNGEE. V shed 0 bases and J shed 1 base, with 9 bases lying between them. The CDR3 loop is CASSVATARTDTQYF. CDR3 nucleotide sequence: TGTGCCAGCAGCGTAGCCACAGCCCGCACAGATACGCAGTATTTT.

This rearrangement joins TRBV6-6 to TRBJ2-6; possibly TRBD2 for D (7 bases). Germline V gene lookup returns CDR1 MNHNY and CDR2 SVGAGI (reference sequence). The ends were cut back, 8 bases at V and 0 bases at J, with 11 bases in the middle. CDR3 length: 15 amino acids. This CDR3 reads CASGGASSGANVLTF. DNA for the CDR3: TGTGCCAGCGGGGGGGCCAGCTCTGGGGCCAACGTCCTGACTTTC.

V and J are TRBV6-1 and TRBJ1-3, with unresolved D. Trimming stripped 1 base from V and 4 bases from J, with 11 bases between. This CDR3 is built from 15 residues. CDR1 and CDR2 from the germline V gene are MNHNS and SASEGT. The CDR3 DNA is TGTGCCAGCAGTGAAGGGTCTTCGGTAGGAAACACCATATATTTT. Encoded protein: CASSEGSSVGNTIYF.